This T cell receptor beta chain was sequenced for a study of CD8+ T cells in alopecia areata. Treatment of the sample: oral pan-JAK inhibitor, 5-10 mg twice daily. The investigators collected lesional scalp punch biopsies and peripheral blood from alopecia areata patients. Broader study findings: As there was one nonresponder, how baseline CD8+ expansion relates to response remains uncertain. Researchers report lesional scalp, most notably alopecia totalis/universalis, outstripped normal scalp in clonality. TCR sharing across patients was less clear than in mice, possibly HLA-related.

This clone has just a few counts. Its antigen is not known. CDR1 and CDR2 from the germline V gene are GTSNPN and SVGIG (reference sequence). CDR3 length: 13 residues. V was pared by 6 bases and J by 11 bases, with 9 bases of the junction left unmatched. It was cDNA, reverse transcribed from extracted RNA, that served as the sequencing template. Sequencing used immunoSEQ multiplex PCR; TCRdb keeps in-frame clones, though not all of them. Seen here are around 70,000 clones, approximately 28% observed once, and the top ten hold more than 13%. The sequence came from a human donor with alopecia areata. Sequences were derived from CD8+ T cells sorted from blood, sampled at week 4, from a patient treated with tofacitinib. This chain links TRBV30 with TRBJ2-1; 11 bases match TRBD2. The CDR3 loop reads CACPGTSGEKQFF. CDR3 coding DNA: TGTGCCTGCCCTGGGACTAGCGGAGAAAAGCAGTTCTTC.